The 6 T cell receptor beta chains reported below all come from one sample, sequenced in a study. MiXCR, applied by TCRdb to the RT-PCR reads, yields one record per CDR3 protein. This sample has more than 600,000 distinct CDR3 sequences, with more than 13% found just once. Source material: memory CD4+ T cells from blood. These TCRs come from a female donor in good health, serving as a healthy control.

The rearrangement uses TRBV6-2 or TRBV6-3 and TRBJ2-2; 7 bases are shared with TRBD1. Trimming took 7 bases from V and 2 from J; bases not matched to a gene: 10. This CDR3 is built from 16 residues. Germline lookup yields CDR1 MNHEY and CDR2 SVGEGT. The CDR3 DNA is TGTGCCAGCACCGAGAACAGGGGTGAAAACACCGGGGAGCTGTTTTTT. Its translation: CASTENRGENTGELFF.

This clonotype has at least ten counts. The rearrangement uses TRBV2 and TRBJ2-5, with TRBD2 matching over 11 bases. V lost 4 bases, J lost 1 base, and 2 bases stayed unmatched. Germline V CDR1 and CDR2: SNHLY, FYNNEI. The CDR3 is 15 amino acids. The CDR3 coding sequence is TGTGCCAGCAGTGGGGGACTAGCGGTCCAAGAGACCCAGTACTTC. This translates into CASSGGLAVQETQYF. Supplemented by reference TRBV2 and TRBJ2-5, the full variable domain reads EPEVTQTPSHQVTQMGQEVILRCVPISNHLYFYWYRQILGQKVEFLVSFYNNEISEKSEIFDDQFSVERPDGSNFTLKIRSTKLEDSAMYFCASSGGLAVQETQYFGPGTRLLVL.

This clonotype was counted a few times. The chain employs TRBV24-1 and TRBJ1-3, with a tentative D call TRBD1 (5 bases). V lost 4 bases and J 1 base, leaving 10 bases between the germline ends. This CDR3 region has 15 residues. Germline values: CDR1 KGHDR, CDR2 SFDVKD. This chain's CDR3 is CATSDARGSGNTIYF. The CDR3 DNA sequence: TGTGCCACCAGTGACGCGCGGGGGTCTGGAAACACCATATATTTT.

The chain is built from TRBV4-2 and TRBJ2-7; 7 positions match TRBD2. Germline V gene sequence: CDR1 LGHNA, CDR2 YNFKEQ. The ends lost 0 bases at V and 3 bases at J; junction bases unmatched: 5. The CDR3 spans 15 residues. CDR3 in DNA: TGTGCCAGCAGCCAAGAAGCGGGGCCCCTCTACGAGCAGTACTTC. This sequence encodes CASSQEAGPLYEQYF.

This clonotype was counted ten times or more. This chain links TRBV4-3 with TRBJ2-1; 7 bases are shared with TRBD2. The CDR3 contains 16 residues. V was pared by 0 bases and J by 3 bases, with 5 bases of the junction left unmatched. Germline V gene data show CDR1 as LGHNA and CDR2 as YSLEER. As DNA, the CDR3 is TGCGCCAGCAGCCAAGATCACGGGGGGAACTACAATGAGCAGTTCTTC. This sequence encodes CASSQDHGGNYNEQFF.

Only a few counts were recorded for this clonotype. This chain links TRBV7-2 with TRBJ2-6; TRBD1 aligns across 11 bases. CDR1 and CDR2 from the germline V gene are SGHTA and FQGNSA. This CDR3 is built from 18 residues. The J segment lost 2 bases and the V segment lost 2 bases, leaving 5 bases of the junction unmatched. The CDR3 DNA is TGTGCCAGCAGCTTAAGGAGGGACAGGGGGGCTGGGGCCAACGTCCTGACTTTC. Protein: CASSLRRDRGAGANVLTF.